This T cell receptor beta chain was retrieved from a study of blood T cell repertoires in COVID-19. Study context: Sources were T cells, B-cell-depleted T cells, or PBMCs; the material itself was cDNA or gDNA.

Data came from immunoSEQ multiplex PCR; TCRdb stores just in-frame clones and leaves some out. The sample holds about 240,000 clones, around 89% seen once. With respect to this clone: This sample also contains other DNA sequences that code for the same CDR3.

The CDR3 runs 17 residues. In germline, CDR1 is MGHRA, CDR2 YSYEKL. After removal of 0 bases from V and 0 bases from J, the junction contained 2 bases not matched to a gene. Ages ranged from about 18 to 100 years, with residence in 20 to 30 US areas. Cohort 3 recovered donors had two negative PCRs, clearance, or symptom resolution. The gene calls are TRBV4-1 and TRBJ2-3; 11 nucleotides agree with TRBD2. The source material was PBMCs or T cells enriched from blood (not recorded which). The source of this sequence is a woman aged 25 to 39 who had recovered from COVID-19. The CDR3 is CASSQEGTSGSTDTQYF. In DNA, the CDR3 is TGCGCCAGCAGCCAAGAGGGGACTAGCGGAAGCACAGATACGCAGTATTTT.